The 5 T cell receptor beta chains below all came from one sample that was sequenced in a study of early T cells in non-severe SARS-CoV-2 infection. TCRdb analysed the 5' RACE reads with MiXCR anew, one entry per CDR3 protein. The sample comprises over 15,000 distinct CDR3 sequences, about 5.5% of which are singletons, and 6.7% rests with the top ten. Sequencing input: whole blood. All receptors come from an adult who was a healthcare worker with PCR-confirmed SARS-CoV-2 infection or an uninfected control (not recorded which).

This clonotype has only a few counts. Here the CDR3 DNA reads TGTGCCACCAGTGGGACTAGCGGGAGGGCCAATGAGCAGTTCTTC. Its translation is CATSGTSGRANEQFF. The chain recombines TRBV24-1 with TRBJ2-1; 15 bases align to TRBD2. J was trimmed by 6 bases and V by 5 bases; bases with no gene match: 1. The CDR3 loop spans 15 amino acids. The germline gives CDR1 KGHDR, CDR2 SFDVKD.

This clonotype was observed at least ten times. The rearrangement joins TRBV9 to TRBJ2-3, with a possible D match to TRBD2 (6 bases). Deletions cut 2 bases from V and 2 bases from J, with 12 bases between. Germline assignment: CDR1 SGDLS and CDR2 YYNGEE. This CDR3 is built from 15 residues. The CDR3, as DNA: TGTGCCAGCAGCGTGGCGGGGCCACCCACAGATACGCAGTATTTT. It is translated as CASSVAGPPTDTQYF.

This clonotype is judged medium-sized (0.01 to 0.1%). The CDR3 sequence: CASSLEQGGLNTEAFF. The CDR3 bases are TGTGCCAGCAGCTTGGAGCAGGGGGGTCTGAACACTGAAGCTTTCTTT. The chain is built from TRBV5-6 and TRBJ1-1, with TRBD1 matching 7 bases. The J segment lost 0 bases and the V segment lost 0 bases, leaving 5 bases of the junction unmatched. This CDR3 contains 16 residues. In germline, CDR1 is SGHDT, CDR2 YYEEEE.

This clonotype was seen many times. This chain joins TRBV5-1 and TRBJ2-3; 7 bases fit TRBD2. V lost 0 bases, J lost 2 bases, and 9 bases stayed unmatched. The germline CDR1 and CDR2 sequences are SGHRS and YFSETQ. The CDR3 is made up of 17 amino acids. For the CDR3, the DNA is TGCGCCAGCAGCTTGGGGTCAGGCGGGAGCCCCACAGATACGCAGTATTTT. Its translation: CASSLGSGGSPTDTQYF.

This clonotype was detected ten times or more. The rearrangement joins TRBV12-3 or TRBV12-4 to TRBJ2-5; possibly TRBD2 for D (6 bases). Trimming shortened V by 8 bases and J by 3 bases, and 10 bases separated the two germline ends. The CDR3 extends over 12 amino acids. The DNA of the CDR3 is TGTGCCAGCGGGCGGGGTAAAGAGACCCAGTACTTC. Translating gives CASGRGKETQYF.